These T cell receptor beta chains were read from a single sample in a study of beta chain features in type 1 diabetes. Sequencing was performed with immunoSEQ multiplex PCR; in TCRdb, only in-frame clones are kept and a portion is missing. The sample carries 300,000 to 350,000 clones, about 20% recorded once. Sequencing was done on a sample of naive CD4+ T cells from blood. The receptors come from a woman aged 18-30 years in good health. Both conserved end residues are part of each CDR3. The D gene is left open where the match is weak. Clone sizes are given selectively: once, few, many, or a class where the clone is expanded.

d_call	j_call	v_call	clone_size	cdr3_nt	cdr3_aa
-	TRBJ1-1	TRBV11-2	few	TGTGCCAGCAGCTCCCAGATGAACACTGAAGCTTTCTTT	CASSSQMNTEAFF
TRBD2	TRBJ2-5	TRBV4-2	few	TGTGCCAGCAGCCAACTAGCGGGGGGGCGGTGGGAGACCCAGTACTTC	CASSQLAGGRWETQYF
-	TRBJ2-7	TRBV21-1	few	TGTGCCAGCAGCAAAGAAGGACAGGGGAGGAACGAGCAGTACTTC	CASSKEGQGRNEQYF
-	TRBJ2-5	TRBV7-9	few	TGTGCCAGCAGCCAGACAGTCTACCAAGAGACCCAGTACTTC	CASSQTVYQETQYF
TRBD1	TRBJ2-7	TRBV29-1	-	TGCAGCGTCCGACAGGGCGGCTCCTACGAGCAGTACTTC	CSVRQGGSYEQYF
-	TRBJ1-1	TRBV9	-	TGTGCCAGCAGCGTAGGCGGAGATAACACTGAAGCTTTCTTT	CASSVGGDNTEAFF
TRBD2	TRBJ2-3	TRBV7-2	few	TGTGCCAGCAGCTTGGGACTAGCGGGGGGAACAGATACGCAGTATTTT	CASSLGLAGGTDTQYF
-	TRBJ2-3	TRBV7-2	-	TGTGCCAGCAGCGCTGGGGCGGGGAGCACAGATACGCAGTATTTT	CASSAGAGSTDTQYF
TRBD2	TRBJ2-3	TRBV7-2	-	TGTGCCAGCAGGATCAGCGGGGGGCCCACAGATACGCAGTATTTT	CASRISGGPTDTQYF
-	TRBJ1-5	TRBV5-1	few	TGCGCCAGCAGCTTGGTAGGGGGTGGGGATCAGCCCCAGCATTTT	CASSLVGGGDQPQHF
-	TRBJ2-4	TRBV2	few	TGTGCCAGCAACGTACTGGTCGAAAACATTCAGTACTTC	CASNVLVENIQYF
-	TRBJ1-4	TRBV7-9	-	TGTGCCAGCAGCGCCGGGGGGGAGGGATGGAAACTGTTTTTT	CASSAGGEGWKLFF
-	TRBJ2-5	TRBV5-1	-	TGCGCCAGCAGCTTCGGCAGACAGAAGACCCAGTACTTC	CASSFGRQKTQYF
-	TRBJ2-3	TRBV6-1	-	TGTGCCAGCAGTGTCTATAGCGGCACAGATACGCAGTATTTT	CASSVYSGTDTQYF
TRBD2	TRBJ2-5	TRBV5-8	-	TGTGCCAGCAGCTTTCTAGCGGGGGGAGAAGAGACCCAGTACTTC	CASSFLAGGEETQYF
-	TRBJ1-1	TRBV18	few	TGTGCCAGCTCTTCCGACAGCCGGACTGAAGCTTTCTTT	CASSSDSRTEAFF
TRBD1	TRBJ2-5	TRBV29-1	-	TGCAGCGTTCCCTCAGGGACAGGGGAAGAGACCCAGTACTTC	CSVPSGTGEETQYF